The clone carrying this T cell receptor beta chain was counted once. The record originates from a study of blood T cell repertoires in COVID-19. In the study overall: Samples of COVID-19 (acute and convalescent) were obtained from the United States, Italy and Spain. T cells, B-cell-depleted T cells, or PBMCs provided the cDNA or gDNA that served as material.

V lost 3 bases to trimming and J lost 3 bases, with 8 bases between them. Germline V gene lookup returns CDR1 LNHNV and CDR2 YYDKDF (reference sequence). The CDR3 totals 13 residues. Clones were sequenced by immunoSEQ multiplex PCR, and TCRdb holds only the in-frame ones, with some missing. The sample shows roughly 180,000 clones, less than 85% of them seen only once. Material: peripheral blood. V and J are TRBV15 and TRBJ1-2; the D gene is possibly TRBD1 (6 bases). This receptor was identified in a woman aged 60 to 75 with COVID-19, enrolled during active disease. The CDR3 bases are TGTGCCACCAGCAGGGGACAAGACTATGGCTACACCTTC. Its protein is CATSRGQDYGYTF.